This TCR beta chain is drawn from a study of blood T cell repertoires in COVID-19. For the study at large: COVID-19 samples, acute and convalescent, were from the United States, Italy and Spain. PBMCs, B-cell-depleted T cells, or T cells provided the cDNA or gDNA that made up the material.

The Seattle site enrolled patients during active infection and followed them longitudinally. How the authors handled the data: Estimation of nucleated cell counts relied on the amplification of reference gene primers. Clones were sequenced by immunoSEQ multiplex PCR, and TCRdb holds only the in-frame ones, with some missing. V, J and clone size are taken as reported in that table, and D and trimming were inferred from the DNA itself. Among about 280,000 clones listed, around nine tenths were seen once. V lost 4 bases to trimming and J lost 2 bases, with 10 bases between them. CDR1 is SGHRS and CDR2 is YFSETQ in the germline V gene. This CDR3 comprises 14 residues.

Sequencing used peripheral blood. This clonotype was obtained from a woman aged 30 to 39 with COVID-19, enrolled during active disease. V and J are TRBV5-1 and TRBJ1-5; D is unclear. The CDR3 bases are TGCGCCAGCAGCGCGGACGGGGGCAATCAGCCCCAGCATTTT. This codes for CASSADGGNQPQHF. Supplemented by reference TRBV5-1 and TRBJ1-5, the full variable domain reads KAGVTQTPRYLIKTRGQQVTLSCSPISGHRSVSWYQQTPGQGLQFLFEYFSETQRNKGNFPGRFSGRQFSNSRSEMNVSTLELGDSALYLCASSADGGNQPQHFGDGTRLSIL.